The sequence of this T cell receptor beta chain was determined in a study of cytomegalovirus exposure and HLA in healthy donors. Germline CDR1 and CDR2: SEHNR and FQNEAQ (reference sequence). Deletions cut 2 bases from V and 7 bases from J, with 21 bases between. This CDR3 contains 16 residues. The PCR was carried out with 60 Vbeta primers and 13 Jbeta primers. Repertoires were generated with immunoSEQ multiplex PCR, while TCRdb's copy carries only in-frame clones and drops some. The data hold 150,000 to 200,000 clones, with around 76% observed a single time. The sequencing input was PBMCs. The chain combines TRBV7-9 with TRBJ2-7; TRBD2 is a possible D gene (7 bases). The receptor was isolated from a woman aged 40 to 50 in good health and CMV-seronegative. CDR3 nucleotides: TGTGCCAGCAGCTTATGGTTTAGGCAGGGGAGGGAAGAGCAGTACTTC. Its translation: CASSLWFRQGREEQYF. Filled out from reference TRBV7-9 and TRBJ2-7, the complete variable domain reads DTGVSQNPRHKITKRGQNVTFRCDPISEHNRLYWYRQTLGQGPEFLTYFQNEAQLEKSRLLSDRFSAERPKGSFSTLEIQRTEQGDSAMYLCASSLWFRQGREEQYFGPGTRLTVT.